This T cell receptor beta chain was found in a study of control samples from healthy donors and cancer patients. J was trimmed by 5 bases and V by 5 bases; bases with no gene match: 8. The CDR3 runs 14 residues. Germline CDR1 reads MDHEN; CDR2 reads SYDVKM. This clone was detected once. This table comes from immunoSEQ multiplex PCR, and its TCRdb copy is limited to in-frame clones, with some not included. Of roughly 52,000 clones listed, roughly 95% are singletons. The material sequenced was blood. The V call is TRBV28, the J call TRBJ1-2; 7 bases fit TRBD1. The TCR was taken from a man aged 30-40 years in good health. This chain's CDR3 is CASSPGQHLYGYTF. For the CDR3, the DNA is TGTGCCAGCAGTCCGGGACAGCACTTATATGGCTACACCTTC.